This TCR beta chain was recovered during a study of patients and donors after allogeneic stem cell transplantation. TCRdb independently ran MiXCR on the RT-PCR reads; one entry per CDR3 protein. Altogether about 930 distinct CDR3 sequences are present, 40% being singletons, with the ten largest covering around 30%. This sequence originates from a human donor who was either an allogeneic HSCT recipient or a stem cell or donor lymphocyte infusion donor (not recorded which). It is not recorded whose cells these are; they may come from a transplant donor. The sequenced material came from blood, either unsorted or a sorted T cell fraction (not recorded which).

CDR3 amino acids: CAWIGQSNNSPLHF. For the CDR3, the DNA is TGTGCCTGGATTGGACAGAGCAATAATTCACCCCTCCACTTT. The rearrangement uses TRBV30 and TRBJ1-6, with D tentatively TRBD1 (6 bases). Germline V lookup: CDR1 GTSNPN, CDR2 SVGIG (reference sequence). The germline V and J ends were trimmed by 4 bases and 5 bases, with 12 bases remaining between them. This CDR3 has 14 amino acids.